The entry that follows covers one TCR beta chain sequence. Clones were sequenced by immunoSEQ multiplex PCR, and TCRdb holds only the in-frame ones, with some missing. The table lists approximately 300,000 clones, around 90% of them singletons, with 1% in the top ten. CDR3 length: 15 residues. Trimming took off 4 bases at V and 0 bases at J, with 11 bases between the two ends. Germline V gene sequence: CDR1 SGHNT, CDR2 YYREEE (reference sequence). These data originate in a study of blood T cell repertoires in COVID-19. The clonotype was recovered from a man aged 45-65 years with active or convalescent COVID-19. This chain joins TRBV5-4 and TRBJ2-1; possible D gene TRBD2, 6 bases. The sample comprised peripheral blood. CDR3 loop: CASSPGLSSYNEQFF. The CDR3 DNA reads TGTGCCAGCAGCCCGGGACTTAGCTCCTACAATGAGCAGTTCTTC.